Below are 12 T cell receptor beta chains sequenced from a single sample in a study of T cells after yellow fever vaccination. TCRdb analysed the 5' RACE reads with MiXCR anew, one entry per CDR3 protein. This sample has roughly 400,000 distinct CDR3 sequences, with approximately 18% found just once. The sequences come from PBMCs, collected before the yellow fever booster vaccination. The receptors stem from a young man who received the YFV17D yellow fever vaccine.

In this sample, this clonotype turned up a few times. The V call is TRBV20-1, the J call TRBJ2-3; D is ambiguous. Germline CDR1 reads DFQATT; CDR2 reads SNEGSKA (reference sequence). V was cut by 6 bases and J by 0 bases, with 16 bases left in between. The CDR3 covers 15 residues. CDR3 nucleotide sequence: TGCAGTGCCACCCTTCCCCGGTCTAGCACAGATACGCAGTATTTT. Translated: CSATLPRSSTDTQYF.

Here the CDR3 reads CASSFNLSNYGYTF. The CDR3, as DNA: TGTGCCAGCAGCTTTAACCTCTCTAACTATGGCTACACCTTC. The genes are TRBV7-9 and TRBJ1-2; D not certain. The germline gives CDR1 SEHNR, CDR2 FQNEAQ (reference sequence). The germline V and J ends were trimmed by 3 bases and 0 bases, with 8 bases remaining between them. The CDR3 length is 14 residues.

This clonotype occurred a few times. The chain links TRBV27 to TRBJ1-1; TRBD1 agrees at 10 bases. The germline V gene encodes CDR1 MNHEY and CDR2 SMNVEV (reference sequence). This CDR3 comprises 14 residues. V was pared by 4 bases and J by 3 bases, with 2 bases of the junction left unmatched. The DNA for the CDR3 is TGTGCCAGCAGTTGGGGACAGGGGTACACTGAAGCTTTCTTT. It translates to CASSWGQGYTEAFF.

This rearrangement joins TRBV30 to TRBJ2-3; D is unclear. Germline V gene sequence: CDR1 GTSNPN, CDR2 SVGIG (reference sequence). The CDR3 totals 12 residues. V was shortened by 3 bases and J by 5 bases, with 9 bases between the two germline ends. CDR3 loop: CAWSLGGDTQYF. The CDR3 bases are TGTGCCTGGAGCCTCGGCGGAGATACGCAGTATTTT.

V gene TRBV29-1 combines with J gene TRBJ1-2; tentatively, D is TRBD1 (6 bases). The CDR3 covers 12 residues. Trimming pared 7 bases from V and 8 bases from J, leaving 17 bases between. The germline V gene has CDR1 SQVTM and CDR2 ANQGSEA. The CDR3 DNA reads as TGCAGCGCCGGCCCAGGGGCATCCGGCTACACCTTC. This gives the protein CSAGPGASGYTF.

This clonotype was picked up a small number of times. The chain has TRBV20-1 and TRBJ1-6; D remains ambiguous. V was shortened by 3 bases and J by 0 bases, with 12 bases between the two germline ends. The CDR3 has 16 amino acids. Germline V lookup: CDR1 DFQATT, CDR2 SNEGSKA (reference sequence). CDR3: CSARIRASSYNSPLHF. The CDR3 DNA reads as TGCAGTGCTAGGATTCGGGCCAGCTCCTATAATTCACCCCTCCACTTT.

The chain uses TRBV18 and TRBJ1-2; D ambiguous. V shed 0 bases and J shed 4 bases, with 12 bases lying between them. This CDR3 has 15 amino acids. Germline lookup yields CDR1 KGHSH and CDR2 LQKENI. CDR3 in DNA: TGTGCCAGCTCACCACCTGGGTATTTTATCTATGGCTACACCTTC. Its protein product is CASSPPGYFIYGYTF.

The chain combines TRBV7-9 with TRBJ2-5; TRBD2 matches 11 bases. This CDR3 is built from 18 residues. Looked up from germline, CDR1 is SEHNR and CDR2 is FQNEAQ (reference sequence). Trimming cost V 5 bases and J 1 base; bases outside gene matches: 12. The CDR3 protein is CASSPPGLADPLQETQYF. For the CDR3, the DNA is TGTGCCAGCAGCCCCCCGGGACTAGCGGATCCTCTCCAAGAGACCCAGTACTTC.

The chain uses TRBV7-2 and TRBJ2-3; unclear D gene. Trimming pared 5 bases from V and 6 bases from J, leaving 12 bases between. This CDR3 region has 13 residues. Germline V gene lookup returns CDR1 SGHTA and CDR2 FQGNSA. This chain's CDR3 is CASSPHGQDTQYF. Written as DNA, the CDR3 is TGTGCCAGCAGCCCCCACGGGCAGGATACGCAGTATTTT.

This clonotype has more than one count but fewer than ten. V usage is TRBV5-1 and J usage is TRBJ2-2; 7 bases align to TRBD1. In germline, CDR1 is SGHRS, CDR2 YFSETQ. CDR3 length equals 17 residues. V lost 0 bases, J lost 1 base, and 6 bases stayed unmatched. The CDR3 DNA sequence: TGCGCCAGCAGCTTGGATCCGGACAGGCGGAACACCGGGGAGCTGTTTTTT. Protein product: CASSLDPDRRNTGELFF.

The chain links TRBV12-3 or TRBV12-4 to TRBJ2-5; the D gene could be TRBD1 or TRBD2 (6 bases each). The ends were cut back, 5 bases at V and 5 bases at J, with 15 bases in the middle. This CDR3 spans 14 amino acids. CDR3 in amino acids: CASSLEGGWETQYF. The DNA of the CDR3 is TGTGCCAGCAGTCTAGAGGGGGGCTGGGAGACCCAGTACTTC.

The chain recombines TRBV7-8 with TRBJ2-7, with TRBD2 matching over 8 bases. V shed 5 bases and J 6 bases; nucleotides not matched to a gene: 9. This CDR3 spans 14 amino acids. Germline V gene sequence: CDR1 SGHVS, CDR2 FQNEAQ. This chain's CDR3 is CASSPGVAGREQYF. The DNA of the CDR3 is TGTGCCAGCAGCCCGGGTGTAGCGGGACGCGAGCAGTACTTC.